The rows below give T cell receptor beta chains drawn from one sample of a study of regulatory T cells in long-lasting Graves disease. TCRdb independently ran MiXCR on the multiplex PCR reads; one entry per CDR3 protein. The repertoire consists of approximately 380,000 distinct CDR3 sequences, with about a fifth occurring once and the leading ten covering roughly 20%. The input for sequencing was peripheral blood mononuclear cells (PBMCs), taken when the disease was refractory, from a patient treated with antithyroid drugs. The receptors were sampled from a female donor with Graves disease. Both conserved end residues are part of each CDR3. D genes are given only for firm matches. Size is omitted from some rows. Given values are once, few, many or a class for expanded clones.

D: .
J: TRBJ2-5
size: many
V: TRBV6-5
CDR3: CASSSVLGQETQYF
DNA: TGTGCCAGCAGTTCCGTATTGGGGCAAGAGACCCAGTACTTC

D: TRBD2
J: TRBJ2-7
size: many
V: TRBV28
CDR3: CASSLWGREIHEQYF
DNA: TGTGCCAGCAGTTTATGGGGGCGGGAGATCCACGAGCAGTACTTC

D: TRBD1
J: TRBJ2-5
size: .
V: TRBV20-1
CDR3: CSANPGTGKFYGGETQYF
DNA: TGCAGTGCTAATCCCGGGACAGGGAAATTTTATGGTGGGGAAACCCAGTACTTC

D: .
J: TRBJ2-5
size: .
V: TRBV12-3/TRBV12-4
CDR3: CASSTRDPSGGTQYF
DNA: TGTGCCAGCAGTACCCGGGACCCTTCCGGAGGGACCCAGTACTTC

D: TRBD1
J: TRBJ2-2
size: few
V: TRBV29-1
CDR3: CSVGTGVTGELFF
DNA: TGCAGCGTTGGGACAGGGGTCACCGGGGAGCTGTTTTTT

D: TRBD1
J: TRBJ1-3
size: few
V: TRBV10-3
CDR3: CAISESGTGGFDGNTIYF
DNA: TGTGCCATCAGTGAAAGTGGGACAGGGGGCTTCGATGGAAACACCATATATTTT

D: TRBD2
J: TRBJ2-7
size: many
V: TRBV7-9
CDR3: CASSLSTLGGRSSYEQYF
DNA: TGTGCCAGCAGCTTATCTACCCTGGGCGGGAGAAGCTCCTACGAGCAGTACTTC

D: .
J: TRBJ1-6
size: many
V: TRBV7-2
CDR3: CASSLQEAYNSPLHF
DNA: TGTGCCAGCAGCTTACAAGAGGCCTATAATTCACCCCTCCACTTT

D: .
J: TRBJ2-7
size: .
V: TRBV5-1
CDR3: CASSLFESTRGEGYEQYF
DNA: TGCGCCAGCAGCTTGTTCGAGTCAACTAGGGGGGAAGGCTACGAGCAGTACTTC

D: .
J: TRBJ2-2
size: .
V: TRBV10-3
CDR3: CAISGVGQGPGELFF
DNA: TGTGCCATCAGTGGGGTGGGCCAAGGCCCCGGGGAGCTGTTTTTT

D: TRBD1
J: TRBJ1-2
size: few
V: TRBV7-9
CDR3: CASSLDGTGANYGYTF
DNA: TGTGCCAGCAGCTTAGACGGGACAGGGGCTAACTATGGCTACACCTTC

D: TRBD2
J: TRBJ2-5
size: few
V: TRBV30
CDR3: CAGHLGLAGGQETQYF
DNA: TGTGCCGGTCACCTCGGACTAGCGGGGGGCCAAGAGACCCAGTACTTC

D: .
J: TRBJ1-3
size: few
V: TRBV28
CDR3: CASSVRGDGNTIYF
DNA: TGTGCCAGCAGCGTTCGGGGAGACGGAAACACCATATATTTT

D: TRBD1
J: TRBJ1-2
size: many
V: TRBV27
CDR3: CASSLSSDGTGGYTF
DNA: TGTGCCAGCAGTTTATCCTCAGACGGGACAGGAGGCTACACCTTC

D: .
J: TRBJ2-7
size: many
V: TRBV7-9
CDR3: CASSLSVEAGEQYF
DNA: TGTGCCAGCAGCTTAAGCGTCGAGGCAGGCGAGCAGTACTTC

D: TRBD1
J: TRBJ2-2
size: few
V: TRBV27
CDR3: CARARDRPTGELFF
DNA: TGTGCCAGAGCCCGGGACAGGCCCACCGGGGAGCTGTTTTTT

D: TRBD1
J: TRBJ1-5
size: .
V: TRBV20-1
CDR3: CSARDRDRGPGQPQHF
DNA: TGCAGTGCTAGAGATCGGGACAGGGGGCCCGGTCAGCCCCAGCATTTT

D: TRBD2
J: TRBJ2-5
size: many
V: TRBV29-1
CDR3: CSVVAGGETQYF
DNA: TGCAGCGTTGTAGCGGGAGGCGAGACCCAGTACTTC

D: .
J: TRBJ2-5
size: many
V: TRBV6-1
CDR3: CASSATSASRVSQYF
DNA: TGTGCCAGCAGTGCGACATCAGCCTCAAGAGTGTCCCAGTACTTC

D: .
J: TRBJ1-1
size: .
V: TRBV29-1
CDR3: CSVVQGETGAFF
DNA: TGCAGCGTTGTACAGGGAGAAACCGGAGCTTTCTTT

D: TRBD1
J: TRBJ2-7
size: many
V: TRBV28
CDR3: CASHSHGTGTYEQYF
DNA: TGTGCCAGTCACTCCCATGGGACAGGCACCTACGAGCAGTACTTC

D: .
J: TRBJ1-1
size: .
V: TRBV7-9
CDR3: CASRSLQGGSGGAFF
DNA: TGTGCCAGCAGATCATTGCAGGGAGGTTCGGGAGGGGCTTTCTTT

D: TRBD2
J: TRBJ2-5
size: many
V: TRBV7-2
CDR3: CASSSRPAGSSQETQYF
DNA: TGTGCCAGCAGCTCCCGTCCAGCGGGGTCATCTCAAGAGACCCAGTACTTC

D: TRBD2
J: TRBJ2-1
size: .
V: TRBV4-2
CDR3: CASSLSSGRIDEQFF
DNA: TGTGCCAGCAGCTTGTCTAGCGGGAGGATCGATGAGCAGTTCTTC

D: TRBD1
J: TRBJ2-7
size: .
V: TRBV19
CDR3: CASSLTGLPYEQYF
DNA: TGTGCCAGTAGCCTGACAGGGCTGCCCTACGAGCAGTACTTC

D: .
J: TRBJ1-2
size: many
V: TRBV7-9
CDR3: CASSLAGTRGYTF
DNA: TGTGCCAGCAGCTTAGCCGGGACAAGAGGCTACACCTTC

D: .
J: TRBJ1-2
size: few
V: TRBV5-5
CDR3: CASSLEGRPQLYTF
DNA: TGTGCCAGCAGCTTGGAAGGACGCCCCCAACTCTACACCTTC

D: TRBD1
J: TRBJ2-7
size: many
V: TRBV27
CDR3: CASSSIQGDEQYF
DNA: TGTGCCAGCAGTTCCATTCAGGGGGACGAGCAGTACTTC